This T cell receptor beta chain was sequenced in a study of cytomegalovirus exposure and HLA in healthy donors. Study results and limitations: In an earlier analysis, most TCR beta V segments were productive about 87% or about 30% of the time.

V lost 3 bases and J lost 3, with 11 bases in between. From germline, CDR1 is SGHRS and CDR2 YFSETQ. This CDR3 is built from 14 residues. The study ran its PCR with 60 Vbeta and 13 Jbeta primers. Sequencing used immunoSEQ multiplex PCR; TCRdb keeps in-frame clones, though not all of them. The sample includes about 120,000 clones, 82% of them seen just once. This clone has just one count. Its specificity is unknown. The chain is built from TRBV5-1 and TRBJ2-3, with a possible D match to TRBD2 (6 bases). The sequencing input was PBMCs. The sequence came from a man aged 25 to 40 in good health and CMV-seropositive. The CDR3 DNA sequence: TGCGCCAGCAGCTCGGCGGCGGGGACAGATACGCAGTATTTT. Translating gives CASSSAAGTDTQYF.